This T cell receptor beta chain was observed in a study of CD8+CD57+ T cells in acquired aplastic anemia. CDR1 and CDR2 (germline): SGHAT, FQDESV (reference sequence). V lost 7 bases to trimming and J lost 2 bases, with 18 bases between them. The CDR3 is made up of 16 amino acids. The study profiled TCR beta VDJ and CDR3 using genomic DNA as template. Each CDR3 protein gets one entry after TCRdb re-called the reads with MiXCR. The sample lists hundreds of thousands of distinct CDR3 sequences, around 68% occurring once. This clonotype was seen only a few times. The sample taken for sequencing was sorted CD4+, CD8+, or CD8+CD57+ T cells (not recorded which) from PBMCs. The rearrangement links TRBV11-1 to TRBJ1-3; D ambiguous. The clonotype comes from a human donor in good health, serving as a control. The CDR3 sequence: CASTPGDTAAGNTIYF. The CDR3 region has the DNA TGTGCCAGCACCCCTGGGGATACAGCGGCTGGAAACACCATATATTTT.